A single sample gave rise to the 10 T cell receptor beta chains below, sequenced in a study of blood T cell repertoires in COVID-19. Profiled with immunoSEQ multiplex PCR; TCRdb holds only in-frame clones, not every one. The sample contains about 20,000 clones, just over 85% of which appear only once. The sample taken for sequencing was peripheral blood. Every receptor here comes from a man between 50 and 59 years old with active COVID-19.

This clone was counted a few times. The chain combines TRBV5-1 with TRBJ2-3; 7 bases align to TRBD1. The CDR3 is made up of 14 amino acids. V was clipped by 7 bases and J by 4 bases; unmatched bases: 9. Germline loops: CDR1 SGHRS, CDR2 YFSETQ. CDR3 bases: TGCGCCAGCTCTCCGGGACAGAGGGCAGATACGCAGTATTTT. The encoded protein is CASSPGQRADTQYF.

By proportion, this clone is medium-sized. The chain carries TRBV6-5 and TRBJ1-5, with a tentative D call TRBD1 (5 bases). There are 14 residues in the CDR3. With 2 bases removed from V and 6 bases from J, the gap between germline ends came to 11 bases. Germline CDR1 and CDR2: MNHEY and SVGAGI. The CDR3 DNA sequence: TGTGCCAGCAGTTACGGAGGGGATGGTCAGCCCCAGCATTTT. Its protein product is CASSYGGDGQPQHF.

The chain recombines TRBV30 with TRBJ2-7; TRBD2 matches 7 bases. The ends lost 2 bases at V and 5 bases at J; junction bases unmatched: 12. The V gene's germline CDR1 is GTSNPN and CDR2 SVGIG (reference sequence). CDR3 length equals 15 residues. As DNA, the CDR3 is TGTGCCTGGAGTCACAGCGGGGCCTTCGGGAACGAGCAGTACTTC. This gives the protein CAWSHSGAFGNEQYF.

In DNA, the CDR3 is TGTGCCAGCAGCTTGGAGATAGGGGGCATCCAGCCCCAGCATTTT. It is translated as CASSLEIGGIQPQHF. The chain joins TRBV5-8 to TRBJ1-5; 7 bases are shared with TRBD1. J lost 7 bases, V lost 0 bases, and 7 bases had no gene match. Germline CDR1 reads SGHTS; CDR2 reads YDEGEE. CDR3 length: 15 amino acids.

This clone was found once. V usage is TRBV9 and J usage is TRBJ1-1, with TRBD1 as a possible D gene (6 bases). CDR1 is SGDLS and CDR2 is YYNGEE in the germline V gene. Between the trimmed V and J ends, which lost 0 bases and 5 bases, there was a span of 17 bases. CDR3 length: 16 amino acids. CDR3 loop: CASSVEAGVGLTEAFF. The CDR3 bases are TGTGCCAGCAGCGTAGAGGCAGGGGTAGGACTGACTGAAGCTTTCTTT.

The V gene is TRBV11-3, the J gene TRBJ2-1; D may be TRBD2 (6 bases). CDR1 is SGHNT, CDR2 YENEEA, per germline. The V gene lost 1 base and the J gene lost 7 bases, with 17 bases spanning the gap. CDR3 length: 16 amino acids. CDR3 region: CASSLGGGYRLNEQFF. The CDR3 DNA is TGTGCCAGCAGCTTAGGTGGGGGGTATCGGTTGAATGAGCAGTTCTTC.

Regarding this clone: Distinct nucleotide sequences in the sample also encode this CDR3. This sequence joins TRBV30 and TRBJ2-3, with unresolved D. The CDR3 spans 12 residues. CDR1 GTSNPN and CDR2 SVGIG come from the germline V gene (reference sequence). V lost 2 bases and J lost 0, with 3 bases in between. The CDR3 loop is CAWSLSTDTQYF. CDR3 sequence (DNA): TGTGCCTGGAGTCTTAGCACAGATACGCAGTATTTT. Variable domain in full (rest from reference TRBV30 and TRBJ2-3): SQTIHQWPATLVQPVGSPLSLECTVEGTSNPNLYWYRQAAGRGLQLLFYSVGIGQISSEVPQNLSASRPQDRQFILSSKKLLLSDSGFYLCAWSLSTDTQYFGPGTRLTVL.

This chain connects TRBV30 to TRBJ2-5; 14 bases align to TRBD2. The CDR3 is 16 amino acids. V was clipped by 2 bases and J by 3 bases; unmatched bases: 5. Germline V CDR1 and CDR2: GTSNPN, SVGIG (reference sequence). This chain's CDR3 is CAWSPKTSGGEETQYF. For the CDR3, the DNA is TGTGCCTGGAGTCCAAAGACTAGCGGGGGGGAAGAGACCCAGTACTTC.

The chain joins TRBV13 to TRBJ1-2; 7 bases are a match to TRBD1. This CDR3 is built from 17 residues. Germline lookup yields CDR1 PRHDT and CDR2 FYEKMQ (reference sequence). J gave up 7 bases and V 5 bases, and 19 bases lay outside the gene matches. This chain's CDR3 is CASSRLLNRGVGGGYTF. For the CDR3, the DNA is TGTGCCAGCAGCAGACTACTGAACAGGGGAGTTGGGGGTGGCTACACCTTC.

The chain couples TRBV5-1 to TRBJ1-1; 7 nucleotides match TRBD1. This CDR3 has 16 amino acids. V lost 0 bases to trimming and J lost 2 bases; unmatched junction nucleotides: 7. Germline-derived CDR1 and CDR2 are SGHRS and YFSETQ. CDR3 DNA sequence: TGCGCCAGCAGCTTGGCCTACAGGGGATCAAACACTGAAGCTTTCTTT. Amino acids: CASSLAYRGSNTEAFF.